This TCR beta chain was captured by sequencing in a study of blood T cells in healthy people across ages. Then a second PCR, running roughly 7 to 11 cycles, was carried out with a sample-barcoded 5' primer and a J-beta primer mix. Tags on each cDNA molecule came from a template-switch adaptor with 12 random nucleotides. TCRdb analysed the 5' RACE reads with MiXCR anew, one entry per CDR3 protein. Among around 780,000 distinct CDR3 sequences listed, around three fifths were seen once. The sample holds a few counts of this clonotype. Each sample used at least 6 million PBMCs. CDR3 size: 14 residues. Looked up from germline, CDR1 is KGHSH and CDR2 is LQKENI.

The rearrangement links TRBV18 to TRBJ2-4; unclear D gene. The J call may be faulty, since TRBJ2-7 better matches the DNA end. The TCR sequence derives from a man aged 40-49 years in good health. The sequenced material came from blood. For the CDR3, the DNA is TGTGCCAGCTCACCTTTTAGGAACCGCTACGAGCAGTACTTC. Protein product: CASSPFRNRYEQYF.